Each of the 30 T cell receptor beta chains below was sequenced from the same sample in a study of cytomegalovirus exposure and HLA in healthy donors. TCRdb's copy holds only in-frame clones and misses some; the assay was immunoSEQ multiplex PCR. The table lists about 140,000 clones, around four fifths of them singletons. The specimen was PBMCs. These receptors were obtained from a woman in her 30s in good health and CMV-seronegative.

This clone has just one count. The chain links TRBV28 to TRBJ2-3, with TRBD2 matching over 10 bases. V lost 8 bases and J lost 2; bases outside the gene matches: 7. Germline-derived CDR1 and CDR2 are MDHEN and SYDVKM. The CDR3 is 15 amino acids. The DNA of the CDR3 is TGTGCCAGCCCCCCTAGCGGGGGTGCCACAGATACGCAGTATTTT. This gives the protein CASPPSGGATDTQYF. The complete variable domain, with remaining parts taken from reference TRBV28 and TRBJ2-3, reads DVKVTQSSRYLVKRTGEKVFLECVQDMDHENMFWYRQDPGLGLRLIYFSYDVKMKEKGDIPEGYSVSREKKERFSLILESASTNQTSMYLCASPPSGGATDTQYFGPGTRLTVL.

On this clone itself: Other DNA sequences of this sample code for an identical CDR3. The rearrangement links TRBV5-1 to TRBJ1-1, with 7 bases matching TRBD1. The length of the CDR3 is 14 residues. From germline, CDR1 is SGHRS and CDR2 YFSETQ. Trimming took 4 bases from V and 1 from J; bases not matched to a gene: 4. CDR3 sequence: CASSPGQANTEAFF. The CDR3 DNA sequence: TGCGCCAGCAGCCCCGGACAGGCGAACACTGAAGCTTTCTTT.

This chain joins TRBV18 and TRBJ1-5; 7 bases are shared with TRBD1. V lost 3 bases and J lost 4; bases outside the gene matches: 0. There are 13 residues in the CDR3. Germline CDR1 is KGHSH and CDR2 is LQKENI. The CDR3 loop reads CASSPGQNQPQHF. CDR3 DNA sequence: TGTGCCAGCTCACCGGGACAGAATCAGCCCCAGCATTTT.

The chain couples TRBV7-3 to TRBJ2-5; weak D call: TRBD2 (6 bases). Trimming took 2 bases from V and 1 from J, leaving 8 bases between them. Germline V gene data show CDR1 as SGHTA and CDR2 as FQGTGA. The CDR3 is made up of 14 amino acids. CDR3 residues: CASSLYSGQETQYF. CDR3 bases: TGTGCCAGCAGCTTATATAGCGGCCAAGAGACCCAGTACTTC.

The CDR3 here is CASRRRMADGYTF. DNA for the CDR3: TGTGCCAGCAGGCGGCGTATGGCAGATGGCTACACCTTC. The chain couples TRBV2 to TRBJ1-2; D call uncertain. Germline V CDR1 and CDR2: SNHLY, FYNNEI. The ends were cut back, 6 bases at V and 6 bases at J, with 14 bases in the middle. This CDR3 spans 13 amino acids.

V is TRBV7-9 and J is TRBJ1-2; 9 nucleotides match TRBD1. CDR3 length equals 16 residues. J lost 3 bases, V lost 0 bases, and 5 bases had no gene match. Germline V CDR1 and CDR2: SEHNR, FQNEAQ (reference sequence). As DNA, the CDR3 is TGTGCCAGCAGCTTAGCGTGGGACAGGGTCGACTATGGCTACACCTTC. It codes for CASSLAWDRVDYGYTF.

The V gene is TRBV13, the J gene TRBJ2-3; 11 nucleotides match TRBD2. The trim removed 1 base at V and 4 bases at J, leaving 13 bases unmatched. Per germline, CDR1 PRHDT and CDR2 FYEKMQ (reference sequence). The CDR3 has 19 residues. The CDR3, as DNA: TGTGCCAGCAGCTTAGTGGGGACTAGCGGACGTAGGTACTCAGATACGCAGTATTTT. As protein: CASSLVGTSGRRYSDTQYF.

This clone has only a few counts. At the DNA level, this CDR3 is encoded by other sequences in the same sample as well. The chain employs TRBV7-9 and TRBJ2-3; D remains ambiguous. This CDR3 is 13 amino acids long. The V end lost 5 bases, the J end lost 0 bases, and 6 bases lay between the germline ends. The germline CDR1 and CDR2 sequences are SEHNR and FQNEAQ (reference sequence). In DNA form, the CDR3 reads TGTGCCAGCAGCCCGGTTAGCACAGATACGCAGTATTTT. Protein: CASSPVSTDTQYF.

The rearrangement links TRBV5-6 to TRBJ2-6; the D is unclear. The CDR3 covers 15 residues. Germline V gene lookup returns CDR1 SGHDT and CDR2 YYEEEE. V shed 4 bases and J shed 0 bases, with 8 bases lying between them. Here the CDR3 reads CASSLRDSGANVLTF. The CDR3, as DNA: TGTGCCAGCAGCCTAAGAGACTCTGGGGCCAACGTCCTGACTTTC.

Only a few counts were recorded for this clone. The CDR3 nucleotides read TGTGCCAGCAGCTTCGCTAGCGGGGGGGCCTTTGAGACCCAGTACTTC. It codes for CASSFASGGAFETQYF. The chain carries TRBV7-8 and TRBJ2-5; TRBD2 agrees at 12 bases. The CDR3 spans 16 residues. The germline gives CDR1 SGHVS, CDR2 FQNEAQ. The trim removed 3 bases at V and 5 bases at J, leaving 7 bases unmatched.

The genes are TRBV5-1 and TRBJ2-1, with 7 bases aligning to TRBD2. The CDR3 loop spans 15 amino acids. CDR1 and CDR2 from the germline V gene are SGHRS and YFSETQ. The V segment lost 0 bases and the J segment 8 bases; nucleotides outside the gene matches: 8. The CDR3 DNA reads TGCGCCAGCAGCTTGGTACTAGCGCTAGGGGATGAGCAGTTCTTC. This codes for CASSLVLALGDEQFF.

The gene calls are TRBV11-2 and TRBJ1-6; TRBD1 matches at 8 bases. With 2 bases clipped from V and 8 bases from J, the junction kept 11 bases outside the gene matches. Germline loops: CDR1 SGHAT, CDR2 FQNNGV. The CDR3 has 17 residues. CDR3 protein: CASSLSTGGRLDSPLHF. The CDR3 nucleotides read TGTGCCAGCAGCTTAAGCACAGGGGGTAGGCTGGATTCACCCCTCCACTTT.

The chain has TRBV27 and TRBJ2-7; no clear D. The CDR3 has 14 amino acids. Germline loops: CDR1 MNHEY, CDR2 SMNVEV (reference sequence). V lost 4 bases and J lost 2, with 12 bases in between. The CDR3 DNA follows: TGTGCCAGCAGTTCCATAGCAATAGCCTACGAGCAGTACTTC. Translation gives CASSSIAIAYEQYF.

Details on this clone: The same CDR3 is also encoded by other DNA sequences in this sample. This rearrangement joins TRBV5-1 to TRBJ2-3, with TRBD1 matching over 7 bases. The CDR3 sequence is 14 residues long. The V segment lost 0 bases and the J segment 6 bases; nucleotides outside the gene matches: 4. Germline CDR1 is SGHRS and CDR2 is YFSETQ. CDR3 nucleotides: TGCGCCAGCAGCTTGGGACAGGGTGGGGATACGCAGTATTTT. It specifies CASSLGQGGDTQYF.

V gene TRBV6-1 combines with J gene TRBJ2-2; 7 bases are a match to TRBD1. V shed 6 bases and J 3 bases; nucleotides not matched to a gene: 4. CDR1 is MNHNS, CDR2 SASEGT, per germline. CDR3 length: 14 residues. The CDR3 nucleotides are TGTGCCAGCAGCACAGGGGTGGACACCGGGGAGCTGTTTTTT. Amino acid sequence: CASSTGVDTGELFF.

V gene TRBV7-2 combines with J gene TRBJ1-2; 8 bases fit TRBD1. CDR1 SGHTA and CDR2 FQGNSA come from the germline V gene. V lost 6 bases, J lost 2 bases, and 8 bases stayed unmatched. This CDR3 has 15 amino acids. CDR3 in amino acids: CASRDPGQGNYGYTF. CDR3 DNA sequence: TGTGCCAGCAGAGATCCCGGACAGGGAAACTATGGCTACACCTTC.

About this clone itself: Different DNA sequences within this sample yield the same CDR3. This sequence joins TRBV18 and TRBJ2-7, with D perhaps matching TRBD2 (6 bases). Trimming removed 2 bases at V and 6 bases at J, with 11 bases between. The CDR3 is 13 amino acids. CDR1 KGHSH and CDR2 LQKENI come from the germline V gene. CDR3: CASSPSGGSEQYF. The CDR3 DNA reads TGTGCCAGCTCACCATCCGGGGGATCCGAGCAGTACTTC.

CDR3 coding DNA: TGCGCCAGCAGCTTGAGGGGACAGAGCACCGGGGAGCTGTTTTTT. Translated, it gives CASSLRGQSTGELFF. This chain links TRBV5-1 with TRBJ2-2, with 7 nucleotides matching TRBD1. Germline loops: CDR1 SGHRS, CDR2 YFSETQ. The CDR3 covers 15 residues. V lost 1 base and J lost 4; bases outside the gene matches: 4.

The J gene is TRBJ1-2, the V gene TRBV5-4; no firm D call. The ends were cut back, 0 bases at V and 2 bases at J, with 8 bases in the middle. The CDR3 consists of 14 residues. CDR1 SGHNT and CDR2 YYREEE come from the germline V gene (reference sequence). CDR3 sequence (DNA): TGTGCCAGCAGCTTGGCACAAAGAAACTATGGCTACACCTTC. It yields the protein CASSLAQRNYGYTF.

This chain uses TRBV2 with TRBJ1-5; 7 bases line up with TRBD1. V dropped 1 base and J dropped 4; count of bases not matched to a gene: 1. Germline loops: CDR1 SNHLY, CDR2 FYNNEI. The CDR3 consists of 14 residues. The CDR3 region has the DNA TGTGCCAGCAGTGAAGAGACAGGGAATCAGCCCCAGCATTTT. Translating gives CASSEETGNQPQHF.

The chain uses TRBV19 and TRBJ1-2; D is unresolved. This CDR3 is built from 13 residues. V was clipped by 3 bases and J by 8 bases, with 13 bases between them. In germline, CDR1 is LNHDA, CDR2 SQIVND (reference sequence). CDR3 DNA sequence: TGTGCCAGTAGTATTGGGAGTCTGGAAGGCTACACCTTC. It encodes CASSIGSLEGYTF.

The V call is TRBV11-1, the J call TRBJ2-3; 8 nucleotides line up with TRBD2. The germline CDR1 and CDR2 sequences are SGHAT and FQDESV (reference sequence). Germline trimming cut 2 bases from V and 3 bases from J; bases unmatched to any gene: 1. This CDR3 region has 14 residues. CDR3 DNA: TGTGCCAGCAGCTTACGGGGGGGTACAGATACGCAGTATTTT. Its protein is CASSLRGGTDTQYF.

The genes are TRBV19 and TRBJ1-5, with 7 bases matching TRBD1. V was clipped by 5 bases and J by 8 bases; unmatched bases: 9. Germline CDR1 LNHDA, CDR2 SQIVND (reference sequence). This CDR3 is 14 amino acids long. This CDR3 reads CASSFPTGREPQHF. The CDR3 coding sequence is TGTGCCAGTAGTTTCCCGACAGGGCGTGAGCCCCAGCATTTT.

V and J are TRBV5-4 and TRBJ1-4, with a tentative D call TRBD1 (5 bases). CDR1 and CDR2 from the germline V gene are SGHNT and YYREEE (reference sequence). The CDR3 consists of 14 residues. With 0 bases removed from V and 8 bases from J, the gap between germline ends came to 11 bases. The CDR3 nucleotides read TGTGCCAGCAGCTTGGAGGGGCTGAACGAAAAACTGTTTTTT. Translation gives CASSLEGLNEKLFF.

V usage is TRBV7-8 and J usage is TRBJ1-4; no clear D. CDR3 length: 16 residues. Trimming took off 0 bases at V and 0 bases at J, with 8 bases between the two ends. The germline V gene encodes CDR1 SGHVS and CDR2 FQNEAQ. DNA of the CDR3: TGTGCCAGCAGCTTAGCCTACAGAGCAACTAATGAAAAACTGTTTTTT. As protein: CASSLAYRATNEKLFF.

The chain is built from TRBV6-5 and TRBJ1-1; D remains ambiguous. The CDR3 sequence is 14 residues long. V was trimmed by 5 bases and J by 1 base, leaving 11 bases between them. Per the germline V gene, CDR1 is MNHEY and CDR2 is SVGAGI. CDR3 region: CASSGRGGNTEAFF. The CDR3 DNA reads TGTGCCAGCAGTGGGCGGGGTGGGAACACTGAAGCTTTCTTT.

This clone was seen repeatedly, ten times or more. The chain uses TRBV19 and TRBJ1-6, with TRBD1 matching over 8 bases. With 5 bases clipped from V and 0 bases from J, the junction kept 6 bases outside the gene matches. The CDR3 is made up of 17 amino acids. Germline V gene data show CDR1 as LNHDA and CDR2 as SQIVND (reference sequence). CDR3 amino acids: CASSPRTGSSYNSPLHF. For the CDR3, the DNA is TGTGCCAGTAGTCCTCGGACAGGGAGCTCCTATAATTCACCCCTCCACTTT.

This sequence joins TRBV7-2 and TRBJ2-3, with D perhaps matching TRBD2 (7 bases). This CDR3 is built from 16 residues. The V end lost 6 bases, the J end lost 0 bases, and 16 bases lay between the germline ends. In germline, CDR1 is SGHTA, CDR2 FQGNSA. The CDR3 DNA follows: TGTGCCAGCAGTTCCTTGGCGGGGGCCAGCACAGATACGCAGTATTTT. Protein product: CASSSLAGASTDTQYF.

This chain links TRBV10-3 with TRBJ2-2; 8 bases are a match to TRBD1. The CDR3 has 15 amino acids. The V gene's germline CDR1 is ENHRY and CDR2 SYGVKD. V lost 4 bases and J lost 5; bases outside the gene matches: 6. The CDR3 spells CAISVQGEDTGELFF. In DNA form, the CDR3 reads TGTGCCATCAGTGTACAGGGGGAGGATACCGGGGAGCTGTTTTTT.

The chain has TRBV2 and TRBJ2-5, with 8 bases that match TRBD2. The CDR3 sequence is 18 residues long. The germline CDR1 and CDR2 sequences are SNHLY and FYNNEI. After removal of 0 bases from V and 5 bases from J, the junction contained 14 bases not matched to a gene. The CDR3 loop is CASSEALLIAGGYETQYF. CDR3 sequence (DNA): TGTGCCAGCAGTGAAGCGCTCTTAATTGCGGGGGGATATGAGACCCAGTACTTC.